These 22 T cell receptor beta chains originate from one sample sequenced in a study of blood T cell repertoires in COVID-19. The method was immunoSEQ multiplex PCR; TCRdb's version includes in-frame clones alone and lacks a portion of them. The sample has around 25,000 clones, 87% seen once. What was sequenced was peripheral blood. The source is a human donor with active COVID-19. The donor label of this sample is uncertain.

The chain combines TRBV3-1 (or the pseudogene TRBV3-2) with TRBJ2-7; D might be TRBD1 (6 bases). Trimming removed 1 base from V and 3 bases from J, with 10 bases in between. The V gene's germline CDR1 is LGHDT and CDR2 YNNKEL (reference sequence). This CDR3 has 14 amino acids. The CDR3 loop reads CASSQGTENYEQYF. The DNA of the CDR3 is TGTGCCAGCAGCCAAGGGACAGAGAACTACGAGCAGTACTTC.

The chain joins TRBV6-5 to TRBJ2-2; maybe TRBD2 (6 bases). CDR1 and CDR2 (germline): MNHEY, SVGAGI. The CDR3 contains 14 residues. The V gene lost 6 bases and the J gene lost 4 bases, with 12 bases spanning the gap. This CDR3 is CASSFGEVTGELFF. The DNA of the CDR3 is TGTGCCAGCAGCTTTGGGGAGGTCACCGGGGAGCTGTTTTTT.

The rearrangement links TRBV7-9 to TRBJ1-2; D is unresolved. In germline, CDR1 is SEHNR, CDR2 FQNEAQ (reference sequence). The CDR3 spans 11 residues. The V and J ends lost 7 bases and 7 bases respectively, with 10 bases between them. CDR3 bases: TGTGCCAGCATGAGGGAGGCTGGCTACACCTTC. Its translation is CASMREAGYTF.

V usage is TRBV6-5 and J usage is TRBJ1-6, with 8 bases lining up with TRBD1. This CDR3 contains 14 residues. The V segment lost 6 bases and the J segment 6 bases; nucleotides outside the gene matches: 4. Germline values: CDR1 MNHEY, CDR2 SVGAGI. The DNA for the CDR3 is TGTGCCAGCAGACCCGACAGGGGTAATTCACCCCTCCACTTT. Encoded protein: CASRPDRGNSPLHF.

CDR3 sequence reads: CASSPGTPRLAGVADTQYF. The DNA of the CDR3 is TGTGCCAGCTCACCGGGCACTCCCCGACTAGCGGGAGTCGCAGATACGCAGTATTTT. The rearrangement links TRBV18 to TRBJ2-3, with TRBD2 identical over 12 bases. This CDR3 is 19 amino acids long. Germline loops: CDR1 KGHSH, CDR2 LQKENI. V lost 3 bases to trimming and J lost 4 bases; unmatched junction nucleotides: 14.

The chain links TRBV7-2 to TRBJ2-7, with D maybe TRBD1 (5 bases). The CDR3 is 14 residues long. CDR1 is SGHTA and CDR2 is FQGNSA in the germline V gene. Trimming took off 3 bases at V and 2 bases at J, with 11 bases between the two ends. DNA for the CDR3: TGTGCCAGCAGCTTTCTCCAGGGTCCCTACGAGCAGTACTTC. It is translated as CASSFLQGPYEQYF. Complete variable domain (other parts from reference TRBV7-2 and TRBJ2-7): GAGVSQSPSNKVTEKGKDVELRCDPISGHTALYWYRQSLGQGLEFLIYFQGNSAPDKSGLPSDRFSAERTGGSVSTLTIQRTQQEDSAVYLCASSFLQGPYEQYFGPGTRLTVT.

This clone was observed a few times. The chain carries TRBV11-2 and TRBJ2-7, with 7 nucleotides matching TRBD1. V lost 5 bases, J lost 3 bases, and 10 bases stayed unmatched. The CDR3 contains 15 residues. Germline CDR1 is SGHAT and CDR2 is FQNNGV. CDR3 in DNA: TGTGCCAGCAGCCTACAGGGACAGCCCTACTACGAGCAGTACTTC. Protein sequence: CASSLQGQPYYEQYF.

This CDR3 reads CAWSPRGEQYF. The CDR3 region has the DNA TGTGCCTGGAGTCCCCGGGGGGAGCAGTACTTC. The rearrangement uses TRBV30 and TRBJ2-7, with D perhaps TRBD2 (6 bases). Germline lookup yields CDR1 GTSNPN and CDR2 SVGIG (reference sequence). V was clipped by 2 bases and J by 7 bases, with 9 bases between them. The CDR3 runs to 11 residues.

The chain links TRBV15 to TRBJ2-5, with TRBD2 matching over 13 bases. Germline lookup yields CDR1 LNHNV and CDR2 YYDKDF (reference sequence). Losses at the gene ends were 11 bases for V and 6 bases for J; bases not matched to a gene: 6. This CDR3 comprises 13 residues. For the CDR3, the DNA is TGTGCCGCGGGACTAGCGGGAATCCAGACCCAGTACTTC. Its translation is CAAGLAGIQTQYF.

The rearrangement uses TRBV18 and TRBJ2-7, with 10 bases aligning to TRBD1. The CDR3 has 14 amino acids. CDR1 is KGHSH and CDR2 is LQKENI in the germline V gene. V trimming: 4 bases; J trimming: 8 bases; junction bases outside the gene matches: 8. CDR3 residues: CASSREGQGYQQYF. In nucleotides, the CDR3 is TGTGCCAGCTCACGGGAGGGACAGGGGTACCAGCAGTACTTC.

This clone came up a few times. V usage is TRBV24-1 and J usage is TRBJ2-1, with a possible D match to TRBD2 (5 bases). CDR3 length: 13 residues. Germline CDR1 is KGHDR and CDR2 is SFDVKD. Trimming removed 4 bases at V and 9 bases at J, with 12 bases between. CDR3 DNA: TGTGCCACCAGTGAACTTGACACTAGTGAGCAGTTCTTC. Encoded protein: CATSELDTSEQFF.

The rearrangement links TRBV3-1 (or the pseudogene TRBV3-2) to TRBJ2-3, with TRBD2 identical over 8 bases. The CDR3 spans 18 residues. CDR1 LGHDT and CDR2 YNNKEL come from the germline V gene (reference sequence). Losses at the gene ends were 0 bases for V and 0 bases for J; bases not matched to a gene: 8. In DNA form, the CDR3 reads TGTGCCAGCAGCCAAGAGGGGACGGGGGGGCGTAGCACAGATACGCAGTATTTT. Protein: CASSQEGTGGRSTDTQYF.

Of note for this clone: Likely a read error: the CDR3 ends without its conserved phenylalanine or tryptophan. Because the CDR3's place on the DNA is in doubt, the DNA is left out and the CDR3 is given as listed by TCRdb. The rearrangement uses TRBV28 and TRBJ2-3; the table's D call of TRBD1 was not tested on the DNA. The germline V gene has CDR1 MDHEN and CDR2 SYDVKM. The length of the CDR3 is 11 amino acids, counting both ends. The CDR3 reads CASSNPHGRVI.

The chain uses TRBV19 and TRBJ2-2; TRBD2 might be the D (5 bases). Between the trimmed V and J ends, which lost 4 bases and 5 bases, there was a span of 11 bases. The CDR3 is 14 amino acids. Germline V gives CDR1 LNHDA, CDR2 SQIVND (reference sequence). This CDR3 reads CASSTGLMTGELFF. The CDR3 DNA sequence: TGTGCCAGTAGTACAGGACTGATGACCGGGGAGCTGTTTTTT.

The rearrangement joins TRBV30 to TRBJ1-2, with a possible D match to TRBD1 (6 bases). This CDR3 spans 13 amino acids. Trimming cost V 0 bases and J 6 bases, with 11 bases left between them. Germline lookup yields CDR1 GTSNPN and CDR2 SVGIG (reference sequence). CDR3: CAWSVGQWDGYTF. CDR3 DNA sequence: TGTGCCTGGAGTGTAGGACAGTGGGATGGCTACACCTTC.

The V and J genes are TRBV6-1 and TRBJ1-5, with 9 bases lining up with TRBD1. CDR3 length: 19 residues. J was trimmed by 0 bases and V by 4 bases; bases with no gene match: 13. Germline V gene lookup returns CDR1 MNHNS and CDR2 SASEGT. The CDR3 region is CASSADRGDPIFSNQPQHF. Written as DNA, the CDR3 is TGTGCCAGCAGTGCCGACAGGGGGGATCCTATATTTAGCAATCAGCCCCAGCATTTT.

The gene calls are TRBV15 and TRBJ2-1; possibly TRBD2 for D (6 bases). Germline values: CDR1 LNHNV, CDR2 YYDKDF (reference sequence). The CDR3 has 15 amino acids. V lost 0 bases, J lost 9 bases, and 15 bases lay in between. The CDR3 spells CATSRERTNFAEQFF. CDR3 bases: TGTGCCACCAGCAGAGAACGGACTAATTTTGCTGAGCAGTTCTTC.

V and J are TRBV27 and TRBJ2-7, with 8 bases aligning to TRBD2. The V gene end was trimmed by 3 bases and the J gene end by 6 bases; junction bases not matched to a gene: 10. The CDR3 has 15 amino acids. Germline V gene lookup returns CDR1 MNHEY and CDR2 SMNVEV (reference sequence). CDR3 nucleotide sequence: TGTGCCAGCAGTTTGGGGCCTGGACTAGCCGGCGAGCAGTACTTC. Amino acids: CASSLGPGLAGEQYF.

Here the CDR3 DNA reads TGTGCCAGCAGCCCCCTAGGTGGCAGGGCTCAAAGGGATACGCAGTATTTT. Encoded protein: CASSPLGGRAQRDTQYF. This chain joins TRBV9 and TRBJ2-3, with D tentatively TRBD1 (5 bases). The germline V gene has CDR1 SGDLS and CDR2 YYNGEE. The CDR3 extends over 17 amino acids. The ends were cut back, 4 bases at V and 6 bases at J, with 24 bases in the middle.

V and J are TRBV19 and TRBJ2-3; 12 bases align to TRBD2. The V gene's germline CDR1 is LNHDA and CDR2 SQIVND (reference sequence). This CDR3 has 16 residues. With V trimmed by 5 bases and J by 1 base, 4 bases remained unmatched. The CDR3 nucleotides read TGTGCCAGTAGTTTCCGACTAGCGGGGGGCACAGATACGCAGTATTTT. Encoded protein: CASSFRLAGGTDTQYF.

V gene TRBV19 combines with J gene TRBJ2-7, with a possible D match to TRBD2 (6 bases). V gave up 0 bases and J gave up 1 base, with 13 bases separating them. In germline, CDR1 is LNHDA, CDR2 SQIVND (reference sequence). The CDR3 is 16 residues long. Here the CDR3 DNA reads TGTGCCAGTAGTATAGAGTTTCCAGGGACTTCCTACGAGCAGTACTTC. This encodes CASSIEFPGTSYEQYF. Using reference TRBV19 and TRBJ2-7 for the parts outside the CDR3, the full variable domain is DGGITQSPKYLFRKEGQNVTLSCEQNLNHDAMYWYRQDPGQGLRLIYYSQIVNDFQKGDIAEGYSVSREKKESFPLTVTSAQKNPTAFYLCASSIEFPGTSYEQYFGPGTRLTVT.

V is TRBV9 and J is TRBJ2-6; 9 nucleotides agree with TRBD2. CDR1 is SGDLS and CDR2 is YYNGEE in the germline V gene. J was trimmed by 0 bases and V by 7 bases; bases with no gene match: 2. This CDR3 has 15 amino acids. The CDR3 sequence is CASGREGSGANVLTF. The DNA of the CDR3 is TGTGCCAGCGGGCGGGAGGGCTCTGGGGCCAACGTCCTGACTTTC.